These 29 T cell receptor beta chains were all obtained from the same sample, sequenced in a study of control samples from healthy donors and cancer patients. TCRdb keeps only in-frame clones here, not all; method: immunoSEQ multiplex PCR. The repertoire holds roughly 88,000 clones, with around 85% as singletons. Sequences were obtained from blood. These receptors were obtained from a young man in good health.

The chain has TRBV7-3 and TRBJ2-1; D gene ambiguous. The CDR3 spans 14 residues. V was pared by 1 base and J by 4 bases, with 8 bases between. Looked up from germline, CDR1 is SGHTA and CDR2 is FQGTGA. CDR3 bases: TGTGCCAGCAGCTTAATAAGGACGTACAATGAGCAGTTCTTC. It yields the protein CASSLIRTYNEQFF.

The chain couples TRBV10-3 to TRBJ1-5; tentative D call: TRBD1 (5 bases). CDR3 length: 13 amino acids. The germline V gene has CDR1 ENHRY and CDR2 SYGVKD. V was trimmed by 7 bases and J by 6 bases, leaving 13 bases between them. CDR3 sequence: CAIKGTDSQPQHF. CDR3 DNA: TGTGCCATCAAAGGGACCGACAGTCAGCCCCAGCATTTT.

The chain has TRBV7-8 and TRBJ1-5; 8 nucleotides agree with TRBD1. Germline-derived CDR1 and CDR2 are SGHVS and FQNEAQ. This CDR3 is built from 15 residues. The V gene end was trimmed by 3 bases and the J gene end by 6 bases; junction bases not matched to a gene: 7. Written as DNA, the CDR3 is TGTGCCAGCAGCTTCCTTGGGACAGGTCTTCAGCCCCAGCATTTT. Protein: CASSFLGTGLQPQHF.

The J gene is TRBJ1-2, the V gene TRBV7-9; TRBD1 matches at 7 bases. The germline V gene encodes CDR1 SEHNR and CDR2 FQNEAQ (reference sequence). There are 15 residues in the CDR3. After removal of 6 bases from V and 2 bases from J, the junction contained 9 bases not matched to a gene. In nucleotides, the CDR3 is TGTGCCAGCAGGGCGACAGGGATTCGAAACTATGGCTACACCTTC. Protein product: CASRATGIRNYGYTF. The full variable domain, completed using reference TRBV7-9 and TRBJ1-2, is DTGVSQNPRHKITKRGQNVTFRCDPISEHNRLYWYRQTLGQGPEFLTYFQNEAQLEKSRLLSDRFSAERPKGSFSTLEIQRTEQGDSAMYLCASRATGIRNYGYTFGSGTRLTVV.

This clone was observed a single time. V usage is TRBV6-5 and J usage is TRBJ1-4; no clear D. V gave up 7 bases and J gave up 6 bases, with 9 bases separating them. Germline lookup yields CDR1 MNHEY and CDR2 SVGAGI. The CDR3 spans 12 residues. Here the CDR3 reads CASTEIYEKLFF. Here the CDR3 DNA reads TGTGCCAGCACCGAAATTTATGAAAAACTGTTTTTT.

The V and J genes are TRBV5-4 and TRBJ2-7, with TRBD2 matching over 8 bases. Trimming cost V 0 bases and J 1 base; bases outside gene matches: 3. CDR3 length equals 15 residues. Germline V gene sequence: CDR1 SGHNT, CDR2 YYREEE (reference sequence). The CDR3 sequence: CASSLAGGGSYEQYF. The CDR3, as DNA: TGTGCCAGCAGCTTGGCGGGCGGGGGGTCCTACGAGCAGTACTTC.

The V call is TRBV5-4, the J call TRBJ2-1, with D unclear. With 0 bases removed from V and 0 bases from J, the gap between germline ends came to 7 bases. Germline CDR1 and CDR2: SGHNT and YYREEE (reference sequence). The CDR3 extends over 15 amino acids. The CDR3 bases are TGTGCCAGCAGCTTGGCCAGGAGCTCCTACAATGAGCAGTTCTTC. Its protein product is CASSLARSSYNEQFF.

For this clone: The identical CDR3 is also encoded by other nucleotide sequences in the sample. The chain carries TRBV11-2 and TRBJ2-2, with a weak D call TRBD2 (6 bases). Trimming took off 5 bases at V and 1 base at J, with 8 bases between the two ends. CDR1 is SGHAT, CDR2 FQNNGV, per germline. This CDR3 contains 14 residues. CDR3 nucleotides: TGTGCCAGCAGCCGGAGGGGGAACACCGGGGAGCTGTTTTTT. It codes for CASSRRGNTGELFF.

This chain uses TRBV27 with TRBJ1-5; D gene ambiguous. The V end lost 2 bases, the J end lost 5 bases, and 16 bases lay between the germline ends. Per the germline V gene, CDR1 is MNHEY and CDR2 is SMNVEV (reference sequence). The CDR3 contains 16 residues. DNA of the CDR3: TGTGCCAGCAGTTTACGAACCCCAGGCAACGATCAGCCCCAGCATTTT. It encodes CASSLRTPGNDQPQHF.

This clone is medium-sized by share. The chain carries TRBV6-6 and TRBJ1-2; the D is unclear. The CDR3 has 13 residues. The V and J ends lost 4 bases and 5 bases respectively, with 11 bases between them. Germline CDR1 is MNHNY and CDR2 is SVGAGI (reference sequence). This CDR3 reads CASSLKNSYGYTF. The CDR3 bases are TGTGCCAGCAGTTTGAAAAATTCGTATGGCTACACCTTC.

This chain uses TRBV6-1 with TRBJ1-5; D is unclear. Germline assignment: CDR1 MNHNS and CDR2 SASEGT. The germline V and J ends were trimmed by 3 bases and 0 bases, with 15 bases remaining between them. The CDR3 is made up of 17 amino acids. The CDR3, as DNA: TGTGCCAGCAGTGACGAGGACGGAAGATATAGCAATCAGCCCCAGCATTTT. Its translation is CASSDEDGRYSNQPQHF.

V is TRBV19 and J is TRBJ1-4; no clear D gene. The CDR3 sequence is 14 residues long. Trimming cost V 7 bases and J 3 bases, with 12 bases left between them. Germline CDR1 is LNHDA and CDR2 is SQIVND (reference sequence). CDR3 in DNA: TGTGCCAGTAAAAGCCACGGGGCTAATGAAAAACTGTTTTTT. Translated: CASKSHGANEKLFF.

Only a few counts were recorded for this clone. The chain employs TRBV19 and TRBJ1-1; 7 bases fit TRBD1. J lost 5 bases, V lost 4 bases, and 7 bases had no gene match. The germline gives CDR1 LNHDA, CDR2 SQIVND (reference sequence). The CDR3 extends over 14 amino acids. The CDR3 spells CASSTRQGGTEAFF. CDR3 bases: TGTGCCAGTAGTACCCGACAGGGAGGGACTGAAGCTTTCTTT.

The V and J genes are TRBV24-1 and TRBJ2-7, with D perhaps TRBD2 (5 bases). This CDR3 has 13 residues. CDR1 is KGHDR and CDR2 is SFDVKD in the germline V gene. The ends were cut back, 3 bases at V and 6 bases at J, with 11 bases in the middle. For the CDR3, the DNA is TGTGCCACCAGTGATGCGGGCTCAGGCGAGCAGTACTTC. The encoded protein is CATSDAGSGEQYF.

The rearrangement uses TRBV7-9 and TRBJ2-6; 9 nucleotides line up with TRBD1. The CDR3 sequence is 16 residues long. Germline V gene sequence: CDR1 SEHNR, CDR2 FQNEAQ (reference sequence). After removal of 5 bases from V and 2 bases from J, the junction contained 4 bases not matched to a gene. The CDR3 DNA sequence: TGTGCCAGCAGCGTACAGGGGGCGCCTGGGGCCAACGTCCTGACTTTC. Its protein is CASSVQGAPGANVLTF. Using reference TRBV7-9 and TRBJ2-6 for the parts outside the CDR3, the full variable domain is DTGVSQNPRHKITKRGQNVTFRCDPISEHNRLYWYRQTLGQGPEFLTYFQNEAQLEKSRLLSDRFSAERPKGSFSTLEIQRTEQGDSAMYLCASSVQGAPGANVLTFGAGSRLTVL.

Regarding this clone: Other nucleotide sequences from this sample produce the same CDR3. The J gene is TRBJ1-1, the V gene TRBV5-1; D remains ambiguous. Trimming cost V 1 base and J 1 base, with 8 bases left between them. Germline values: CDR1 SGHRS, CDR2 YFSETQ. There are 14 residues in the CDR3. CDR3 protein: CASSLLRGNTEAFF. Written as DNA, the CDR3 is TGCGCCAGCAGCTTGTTGCGGGGGAACACTGAAGCTTTCTTT.

The V and J genes are TRBV7-9 and TRBJ1-4, with D hard to call. Trimming removed 2 bases from V and 6 bases from J, with 7 bases in between. The CDR3 is 13 amino acids. Germline values: CDR1 SEHNR, CDR2 FQNEAQ (reference sequence). The CDR3, as DNA: TGTGCCAGCAGCTTATTCGGGGATGAAAAACTGTTTTTT. Translation: CASSLFGDEKLFF. Combining the CDR3 with reference TRBV7-9 and TRBJ1-4 gives the whole variable domain DTGVSQNPRHKITKRGQNVTFRCDPISEHNRLYWYRQTLGQGPEFLTYFQNEAQLEKSRLLSDRFSAERPKGSFSTLEIQRTEQGDSAMYLCASSLFGDEKLFFGSGTQLSVL.

CDR3 bases: TGTGCCATCAGTGAGTCCGGGACACTTAATTCACCCCTCCACTTT. Encoded protein: CAISESGTLNSPLHF. This sequence joins TRBV10-3 and TRBJ1-6, with a possible D match to TRBD1 (6 bases). V was shortened by 0 bases and J by 6 bases, with 9 bases between the two germline ends. CDR1 is ENHRY and CDR2 is SYGVKD in the germline V gene. The CDR3 length is 15 residues.

This sequence joins TRBV19 and TRBJ2-5; TRBD2 matches at 8 bases. The CDR3 contains 14 residues. J gave up 5 bases and V 6 bases, and 8 bases lay outside the gene matches. Germline V gives CDR1 LNHDA, CDR2 SQIVND (reference sequence). The chain's CDR3 is CASRPRGGHETQYF. DNA for the CDR3: TGTGCCAGTAGACCACGGGGGGGCCATGAGACCCAGTACTTC. Full variable domain (missing parts from reference TRBV19 and TRBJ2-5): DGGITQSPKYLFRKEGQNVTLSCEQNLNHDAMYWYRQDPGQGLRLIYYSQIVNDFQKGDIAEGYSVSREKKESFPLTVTSAQKNPTAFYLCASRPRGGHETQYFGPGTRLLVL.

The genes are TRBV7-9 and TRBJ1-4, with 7 nucleotides matching TRBD1. V lost 5 bases, J lost 2 bases, and 2 bases stayed unmatched. CDR1 and CDR2 from the germline V gene are SEHNR and FQNEAQ (reference sequence). The CDR3 length is 14 residues. CDR3 loop: CASSKGQTNEKLFF. The CDR3 region has the DNA TGTGCCAGCAGCAAGGGACAGACTAATGAAAAACTGTTTTTT.

The chain carries TRBV5-1 and TRBJ2-2, with D perhaps matching TRBD1 (6 bases). Trimming left V 2 bases short and J 0 bases short, with 11 bases between. The germline gives CDR1 SGHRS, CDR2 YFSETQ. The CDR3 totals 16 residues. CDR3 sequence (DNA): TGCGCCAGCAGCTTCTTCCCAGGGGCGAACACCGGGGAGCTGTTTTTT. This translates into CASSFFPGANTGELFF.

This chain uses TRBV6-6 with TRBJ1-2; TRBD1 might be the D (5 bases). The V gene lost 7 bases and the J gene lost 4 bases, with 16 bases spanning the gap. Germline V gives CDR1 MNHNY, CDR2 SVGAGI (reference sequence). This CDR3 is 14 amino acids long. The CDR3 coding sequence is TGTGCCAGCACCCGAATCGAGCAGGGCTATGGCTACACCTTC. This sequence encodes CASTRIEQGYGYTF.

The chain joins TRBV28 to TRBJ1-1, with TRBD1 as a possible D gene (6 bases). The V gene lost 4 bases and the J gene lost 5 bases, with 17 bases spanning the gap. The CDR3 is 15 amino acids. The germline CDR1 and CDR2 sequences are MDHEN and SYDVKM. Written as DNA, the CDR3 is TGTGCCAGCAGTTCTCCGAGGGGGGGGCTGACTGAAGCTTTCTTT. It translates to CASSSPRGGLTEAFF.

This clone turned up a few times. V gene TRBV5-6 combines with J gene TRBJ1-6; perhaps TRBD1 as D (5 bases). This CDR3 has 17 residues. The V and J ends lost 1 base and 0 bases respectively, with 11 bases between them. Germline V gene data show CDR1 as SGHDT and CDR2 as YYEEEE. CDR3 residues: CASSLQGGSSYNSPLHF. The CDR3 nucleotides are TGTGCCAGCAGCTTGCAGGGAGGAAGCTCCTATAATTCACCCCTCCACTTT. The full variable domain, with the rest looked up from reference TRBV5-6 and TRBJ1-6, is DAGVTQSPTHLIKTRGQQVTLRCSPKSGHDTVSWYQQALGQGPQFIFQYYEEEERQRGNFPDRFSGHQFPNYSSELNVNALLLGDSALYLCASSLQGGSSYNSPLHFGNGTRLTVT.

J is TRBJ2-5 and V is TRBV5-1; D uncertain. Germline V gene data show CDR1 as SGHRS and CDR2 as YFSETQ. The CDR3 covers 13 residues. The V and J ends lost 1 base and 8 bases respectively, with 12 bases between them. CDR3 residues: CASSLLPDPTQYF. In DNA form, the CDR3 reads TGCGCCAGCAGCTTGCTCCCGGACCCTACCCAGTACTTC.

The chain has TRBV2 and TRBJ1-4, with D maybe TRBD1 (5 bases). V was cut by 11 bases and J by 8 bases, with 18 bases left in between. CDR3 size: 13 residues. Germline lookup yields CDR1 SNHLY and CDR2 FYNNEI. CDR3 sequence: CAGCQGEEEKLFF. The CDR3 region has the DNA TGTGCCGGGTGCCAGGGTGAGGAGGAAAAACTGTTTTTT.

This clone was seen more than once but under ten times. This rearrangement joins TRBV7-7 to TRBJ2-7, with TRBD1 matching 10 bases. V was pared by 5 bases and J by 8 bases, with 9 bases of the junction left unmatched. CDR1 is SSHAT and CDR2 is FNYEAQ in the germline V gene (reference sequence). The CDR3 is 14 amino acids. The CDR3 loop reads CASSPTGGSWKQYF. Here the CDR3 DNA reads TGTGCCAGCAGCCCGACAGGGGGCTCTTGGAAGCAGTACTTC.

This rearrangement joins TRBV9 to TRBJ2-2; D tentatively reads TRBD1 or TRBD2 (5 bases each). This CDR3 is 17 amino acids long. V lost 0 bases to trimming and J lost 1 base, with 13 bases between them. CDR1 and CDR2 (germline): SGDLS, YYNGEE. CDR3 in amino acids: CASSVAPGLRNTGELFF. As DNA, the CDR3 is TGTGCCAGCAGCGTAGCTCCGGGGCTGAGGAACACCGGGGAGCTGTTTTTT.

The chain carries TRBV5-6 and TRBJ2-3, with D maybe TRBD1 (6 bases). V gave up 4 bases and J gave up 0 bases, with 15 bases separating them. The CDR3 spans 16 residues. Germline-derived CDR1 and CDR2 are SGHDT and YYEEEE. In nucleotides, the CDR3 is TGTGCCAGCAGCAATTCCGGACAGCTCAGCACAGATACGCAGTATTTT. It translates to CASSNSGQLSTDTQYF.